This T cell receptor (beta chain) stems from a study of CD4 T cells in relation to SARS-CoV-2 and coronaviruses. Study information: TCR beta CDR3s were sequenced after 10-day antigen culture of PBMCs.

This clone was recorded once. Its target is not known. Study outcomes and limitations: Each donor contributed either pre-pandemic or post-infection samples, not both.

The data were produced by immunoSEQ multiplex PCR, yet TCRdb's version contains in-frame clones alone and is incomplete. The sample includes 20,000 to 30,000 clones, 75% to 80% of them seen just once. The unexposed donors gave CD4+ T cells in about 2011-2019, prior to COVID-19. The cells were cultured for approximately ten days before CD4+ T cells were isolated. Germline V CDR1 and CDR2: MRHNA, SNTAGT. CDR3 length: 14 amino acids. Germline trimming cut 7 bases from V and 3 bases from J; bases unmatched to any gene: 4. Material: CD4+ T cells from PBMCs, cultured in vitro. This chain links TRBV6-4 with TRBJ2-2, with TRBD1 identical over 8 bases. This TCR was sampled from a human donor in good health. In nucleotides, the CDR3 is TGTGCCAGCAAGCAGGGGGCCCACACCGGGGAGCTGTTTTTT. Residues: CASKQGAHTGELFF.